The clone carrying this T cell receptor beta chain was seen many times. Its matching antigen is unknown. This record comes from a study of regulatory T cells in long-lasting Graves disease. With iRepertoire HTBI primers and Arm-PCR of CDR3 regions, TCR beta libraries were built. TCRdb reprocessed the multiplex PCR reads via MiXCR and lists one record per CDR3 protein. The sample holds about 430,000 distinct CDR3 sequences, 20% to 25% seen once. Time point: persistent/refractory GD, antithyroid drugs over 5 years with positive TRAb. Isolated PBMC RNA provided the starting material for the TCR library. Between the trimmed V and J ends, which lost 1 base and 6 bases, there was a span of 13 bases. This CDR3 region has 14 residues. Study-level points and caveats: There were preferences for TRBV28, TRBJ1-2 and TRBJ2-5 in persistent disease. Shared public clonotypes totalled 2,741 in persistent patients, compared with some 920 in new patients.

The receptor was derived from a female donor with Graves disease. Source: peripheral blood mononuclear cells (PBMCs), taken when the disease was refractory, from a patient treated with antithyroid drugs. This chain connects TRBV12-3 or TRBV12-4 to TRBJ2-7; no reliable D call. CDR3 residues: CASSLGGVRSEQYF. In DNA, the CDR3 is TGTGCCAGCAGTTTAGGAGGAGTTAGGAGCGAGCAGTACTTC.